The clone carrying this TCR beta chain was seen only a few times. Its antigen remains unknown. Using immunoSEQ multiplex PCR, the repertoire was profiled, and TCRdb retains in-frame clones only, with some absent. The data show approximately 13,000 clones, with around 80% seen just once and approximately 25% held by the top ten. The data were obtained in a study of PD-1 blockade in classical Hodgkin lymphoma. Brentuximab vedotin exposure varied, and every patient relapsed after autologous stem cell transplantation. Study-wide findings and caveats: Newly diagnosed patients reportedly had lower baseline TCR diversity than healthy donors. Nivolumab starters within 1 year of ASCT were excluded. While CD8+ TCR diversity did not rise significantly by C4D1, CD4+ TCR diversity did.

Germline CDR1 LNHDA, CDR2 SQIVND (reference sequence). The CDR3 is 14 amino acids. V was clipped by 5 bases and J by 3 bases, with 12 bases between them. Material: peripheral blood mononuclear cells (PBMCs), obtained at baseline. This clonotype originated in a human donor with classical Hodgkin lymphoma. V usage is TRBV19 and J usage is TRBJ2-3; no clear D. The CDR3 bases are TGTGCCAGTAGTTACTCGACAAGGACAGATACGCAGTATTTT. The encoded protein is CASSYSTRTDTQYF.